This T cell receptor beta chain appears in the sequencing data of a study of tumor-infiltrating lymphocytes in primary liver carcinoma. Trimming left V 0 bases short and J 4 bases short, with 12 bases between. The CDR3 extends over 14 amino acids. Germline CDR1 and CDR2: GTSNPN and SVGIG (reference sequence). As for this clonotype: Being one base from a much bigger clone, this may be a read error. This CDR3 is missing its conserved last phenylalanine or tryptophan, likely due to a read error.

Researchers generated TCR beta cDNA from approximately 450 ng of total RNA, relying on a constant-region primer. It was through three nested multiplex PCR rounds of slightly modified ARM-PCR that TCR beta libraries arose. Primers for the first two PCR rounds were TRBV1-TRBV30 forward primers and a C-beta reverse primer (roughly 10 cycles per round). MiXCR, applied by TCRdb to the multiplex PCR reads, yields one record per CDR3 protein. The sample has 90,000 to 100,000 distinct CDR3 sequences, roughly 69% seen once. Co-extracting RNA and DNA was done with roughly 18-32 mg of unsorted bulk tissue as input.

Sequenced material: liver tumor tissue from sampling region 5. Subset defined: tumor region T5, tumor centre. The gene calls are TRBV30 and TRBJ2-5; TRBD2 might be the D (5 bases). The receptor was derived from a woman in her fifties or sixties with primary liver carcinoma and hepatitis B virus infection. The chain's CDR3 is CAWSVTVRGETQYL. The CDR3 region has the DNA TGTGCCTGGAGTGTAACAGTTCGGGGAGAGACCCAGTACTTA.